These 13 T cell receptor beta chains originate from one sample sequenced in a study of blood T cell repertoires in COVID-19. Here immunoSEQ multiplex PCR was the method, and the copy in TCRdb shows in-frame clones only, minus some. The sample consists of about 220,000 clones, about four fifths of them appearing once. The sequenced material came from PBMCs or T cells enriched from blood (not recorded which). These receptor sequences come from a woman between 50 and 59 years old who had been exposed to COVID-19.

As concerns this clone: Other nucleotide sequences in the sample specify the same CDR3. The chain links TRBV7-2 to TRBJ2-3, with 7 nucleotides matching TRBD1. Germline V gene sequence: CDR1 SGHTA, CDR2 FQGNSA. V lost 4 bases, J lost 3 bases, and 4 bases stayed unmatched. The CDR3 is made up of 14 amino acids. This chain's CDR3 is CASSSRQGTDTQYF. The CDR3 DNA sequence: TGTGCCAGCAGCTCCCGACAGGGAACAGATACGCAGTATTTT.

CDR3 coding DNA: TGTGCCAGCATACCGGGACAGGGGGAGATGGTCGACAATGAGCAGTTCTTC. Protein sequence: CASIPGQGEMVDNEQFF. V usage is TRBV2 and J usage is TRBJ2-1; TRBD1 agrees at 11 bases. This CDR3 has 17 residues. Germline CDR1 and CDR2: SNHLY and FYNNEI. J lost 5 bases, V lost 7 bases, and 13 bases had no gene match.

This sequence joins TRBV7-6 and TRBJ1-1; D is perhaps TRBD1 (5 bases). Germline values: CDR1 SGHVS, CDR2 FNYEAQ. The CDR3 contains 13 residues. Trimming cost V 4 bases and J 5 bases, with 11 bases left between them. CDR3 amino acids: CASSSEQETEAFF. The CDR3 DNA sequence: TGTGCCAGCAGCTCGGAACAGGAGACTGAAGCTTTCTTT.

This chain uses TRBV19 with TRBJ1-2; 7 nucleotides agree with TRBD1. Germline CDR1 reads LNHDA; CDR2 reads SQIVND (reference sequence). There are 15 residues in the CDR3. Trimming cost V 3 bases and J 2 bases; bases outside gene matches: 6. The CDR3 DNA reads as TGTGCCAGTAGTATTGGGCCCAGGGGGAACTATGGCTACACCTTC. Protein sequence: CASSIGPRGNYGYTF.

The V and J genes are TRBV19 and TRBJ2-1; D perhaps matches TRBD2 (5 bases). The V gene's germline CDR1 is LNHDA and CDR2 SQIVND (reference sequence). This CDR3 region has 12 residues. Trimming stripped 3 bases from V and 13 bases from J, with 13 bases between. In nucleotides, the CDR3 is TGTGCCAGTAGTATTGGGCGGAGGAGTCAGTTCTTC. It specifies CASSIGRRSQFF.

The rearrangement uses TRBV28 and TRBJ1-5, with 9 bases aligning to TRBD1. V was pared by 8 bases and J by 0 bases, with 8 bases of the junction left unmatched. Germline assignment: CDR1 MDHEN and CDR2 SYDVKM. The CDR3 has 16 amino acids. The CDR3 loop reads CASGDRGFNSNQPQHF. In nucleotides, the CDR3 is TGTGCCAGCGGAGACAGGGGGTTTAATAGCAATCAGCCCCAGCATTTT. The full variable domain, in which reference TRBV28 and TRBJ1-5 provide the parts outside the CDR3, is DVKVTQSSRYLVKRTGEKVFLECVQDMDHENMFWYRQDPGLGLRLIYFSYDVKMKEKGDIPEGYSVSREKKERFSLILESASTNQTSMYLCASGDRGFNSNQPQHFGDGTRLSIL.

V is TRBV6-4 and J is TRBJ1-1, with 8 bases identical to TRBD1. The CDR3 spans 12 residues. Germline CDR1 MRHNA, CDR2 SNTAGT. With 11 bases clipped from V and 4 bases from J, the junction kept 6 bases outside the gene matches. The CDR3 protein is CAVPTGATEAFF. CDR3 bases: TGTGCCGTCCCGACAGGGGCCACTGAAGCTTTCTTT.

The chain has TRBV28 and TRBJ1-2; a weak D match, TRBD1 (5 bases). Trimming pared 3 bases from V and 3 bases from J, leaving 8 bases between. CDR1 and CDR2 from the germline V gene are MDHEN and SYDVKM. This CDR3 comprises 13 residues. CDR3 DNA sequence: TGTGCCAGCAGTTTGGGACTGTACTATGGCTACACCTTC. This sequence encodes CASSLGLYYGYTF.

This clone was detected once. The rearrangement links TRBV2 to TRBJ1-1; maybe TRBD1 (5 bases). Germline CDR1 SNHLY, CDR2 FYNNEI. The CDR3 contains 15 residues. V lost 2 bases and J lost 1, with 11 bases in between. CDR3 coding DNA: TGTGCCAGCAGTGAAAGGGGTGTTGAGAACACTGAAGCTTTCTTT. Its protein product is CASSERGVENTEAFF. Full variable domain (outside the CDR3, taken from reference TRBV2 and TRBJ1-1): EPEVTQTPSHQVTQMGQEVILRCVPISNHLYFYWYRQILGQKVEFLVSFYNNEISEKSEIFDDQFSVERPDGSNFTLKIRSTKLEDSAMYFCASSERGVENTEAFFGQGTRLTVV.

The chain combines TRBV15 with TRBJ1-5, with D tentatively TRBD1 (5 bases). The CDR3 totals 15 residues. Germline V lookup: CDR1 LNHNV, CDR2 YYDKDF (reference sequence). V lost 0 bases to trimming and J lost 1 base, with 7 bases between them. The CDR3 DNA follows: TGTGCCACCAGCAGAGAAGGGGTCAGCAATCAGCCCCAGCATTTT. The encoded protein is CATSREGVSNQPQHF.

The chain has TRBV6-4 and TRBJ1-3; D is possibly TRBD1 (5 bases). The CDR3 sequence is 16 residues long. Between the trimmed V and J ends, which lost 4 bases and 6 bases, there was a span of 19 bases. Per the germline V gene, CDR1 is MRHNA and CDR2 is SNTAGT. In nucleotides, the CDR3 is TGTGCCAGCAGTGCGGACTCCGGGACGGGAGAAAACACCATATATTTT. It specifies CASSADSGTGENTIYF.

V gene TRBV27 combines with J gene TRBJ1-6; TRBD1 aligns across 9 bases. The CDR3 is 14 amino acids. CDR1 is MNHEY and CDR2 is SMNVEV in the germline V gene (reference sequence). Germline trimming cut 5 bases from V and 9 bases from J; bases unmatched to any gene: 5. The CDR3 DNA reads as TGTGCCAGCAGTGTCCGGGACAGGGCTTCACCCCTCCACTTT. This gives the protein CASSVRDRASPLHF.

This clone was seen once. The V call is TRBV12-3 or TRBV12-4, the J call TRBJ1-3; D call uncertain. Trimming cost V 7 bases and J 1 base, with 5 bases left between them. The CDR3 loop spans 12 amino acids. CDR3: CASTGSGNTIYF. CDR3 sequence (DNA): TGTGCCAGCACGGGTTCTGGAAACACCATATATTTT.